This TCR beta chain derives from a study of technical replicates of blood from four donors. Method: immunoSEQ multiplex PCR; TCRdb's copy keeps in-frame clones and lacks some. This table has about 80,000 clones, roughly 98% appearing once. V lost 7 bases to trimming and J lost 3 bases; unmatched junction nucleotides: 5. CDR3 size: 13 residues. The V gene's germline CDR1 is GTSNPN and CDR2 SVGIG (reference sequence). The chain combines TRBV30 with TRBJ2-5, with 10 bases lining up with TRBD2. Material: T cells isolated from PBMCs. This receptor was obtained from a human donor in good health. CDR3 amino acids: CALLAGGEETQYF. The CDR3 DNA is TGTGCCTTGTTAGCGGGGGGCGAAGAGACCCAGTACTTC.